Sequencing of this TCR beta chain was carried out in a study of cytomegalovirus exposure and HLA in healthy donors. Study context: Sequencing of about 179 million T cells in an earlier analysis found roughly 120 million unique TCR beta sequences. Findings and limits, study-wide: In a later analysis, a missense DCLRE1C variant was linked to TCR beta V- and J-gene trimming.

In the PCR, 60 Vbeta and 13 Jbeta primers were used. Clones were sequenced by immunoSEQ multiplex PCR, and TCRdb holds only the in-frame ones, with some missing. The table lists approximately 200,000 clones, roughly 79% of them singletons. A few counts support this clone. Its cognate antigen is unknown. V lost 4 bases and J 5 bases, leaving 20 bases between the germline ends. CDR1 and CDR2 from the germline V gene are MGHRA and YSYEKL. The CDR3 extends over 16 amino acids. The clonotype comes from a man aged 25 to 40 in good health and CMV-seronegative. The sequencing input was PBMCs. The chain has TRBV4-1 and TRBJ2-5; D might be TRBD2 (6 bases). Written as DNA, the CDR3 is TGCGCCAGCAGCCTCGAGGAGGGGTGGGGGTTGGAGACCCAGTACTTC. Translating it yields CASSLEEGWGLETQYF.